Listed here are 21 T cell receptor beta chains from one sample, sequenced in a study of T cell responses to AZD1222 COVID-19 vaccine. This table comes from immunoSEQ multiplex PCR, and its TCRdb copy is limited to in-frame clones, with some not included. The top ten clones hold 0.49% of a sample with around 190,000 clones, around 88% of them seen once. Sequenced here: peripheral blood, sampled on day 0 of AZD1222 vaccination. Source of these receptors: an adult in good health.

The V gene is TRBV28, the J gene TRBJ1-2; D gene unclear. The CDR3 consists of 12 residues. V was pared by 3 bases and J by 4 bases, with 6 bases between. CDR1 is MDHEN, CDR2 SYDVKM, per germline. CDR3 residues: CASSLATYGYTF. For the CDR3, the DNA is TGTGCCAGCAGTTTGGCGACCTATGGCTACACCTTC.

The chain links TRBV23-1 to TRBJ2-7, with 10 bases that match TRBD2. TRBV23-1 falls under the ORF class, with uncertain function. CDR3 length equals 15 residues. The J segment lost 4 bases and the V segment lost 4 bases, leaving 7 bases of the junction unmatched. The CDR3 DNA is TGCGCCAGCAGTCCCCCTAGCGGGAGAAGGTACGAGCAGTACTTC. This codes for CASSPPSGRRYEQYF.

The V gene is TRBV12-5, the J gene TRBJ1-4, with TRBD1 identical over 9 bases. The CDR3 covers 14 residues. J gave up 7 bases and V 7 bases, and 7 bases lay outside the gene matches. Germline lookup yields CDR1 LGHNT and CDR2 FRNRAP. Written as DNA, the CDR3 is TGTGCTAGTGCTCCGGACAGGGGTAGTGAAAAACTGTTTTTT. Translating gives CASAPDRGSEKLFF.

The chain employs TRBV5-1 and TRBJ2-1, with unresolved D. Germline lookup yields CDR1 SGHRS and CDR2 YFSETQ. The CDR3 runs to 15 residues. Trimming left V 0 bases short and J 1 base short, with 8 bases between. In nucleotides, the CDR3 is TGCGCCAGCAGCTTGGGTAACCCGTCCTACAATGAGCAGTTCTTC. This translates into CASSLGNPSYNEQFF.

The chain has TRBV25-1 and TRBJ2-1, with a tentative D call TRBD2 (6 bases). Germline-derived CDR1 and CDR2 are MGHDK and SYGVNS. This CDR3 has 12 residues. The V end was cut by 8 bases, the J end by 3 bases, with 8 bases between. CDR3 sequence reads: CASGGFYNEQFF. CDR3 DNA: TGTGCCAGCGGGGGGTTCTACAATGAGCAGTTCTTC.

The V gene is TRBV9, the J gene TRBJ1-2; 8 bases match TRBD1. Germline lookup yields CDR1 SGDLS and CDR2 YYNGEE. The CDR3 is made up of 13 amino acids. Germline trimming cut 4 bases from V and 4 bases from J; bases unmatched to any gene: 3. In DNA, the CDR3 is TGTGCCAGCAGCTCAGGGGGCATCTATGGCTACACCTTC. Translating gives CASSSGGIYGYTF.

The rearrangement links TRBV24-1 to TRBJ2-5, with a possible D match to TRBD1 (5 bases). V was cut by 5 bases and J by 3 bases, with 9 bases left in between. This CDR3 is built from 13 residues. Looked up from germline, CDR1 is KGHDR and CDR2 is SFDVKD. The CDR3 DNA reads as TGTGCCACCAGTGGTGGGGCGGAAGAGACCCAGTACTTC. Residues: CATSGGAEETQYF.

The count of this clone is one. The chain employs TRBV25-1 and TRBJ1-4; 7 bases agree with TRBD1. Trimming cost V 4 bases and J 3 bases; bases outside gene matches: 5. This CDR3 is 15 amino acids long. Germline V CDR1 and CDR2: MGHDK, SYGVNS. The DNA for the CDR3 is TGTGCCAGCAGTGCTGGACAGGTCCCTAATGAAAAACTGTTTTTT. It is translated as CASSAGQVPNEKLFF.

The V call is TRBV11-2, the J call TRBJ1-2; D is unclear. The germline V gene encodes CDR1 SGHAT and CDR2 FQNNGV. The germline V and J ends were trimmed by 5 bases and 9 bases, with 19 bases remaining between them. The CDR3 covers 14 residues. This chain's CDR3 is CASSPMAWTTSYTF. CDR3 coding DNA: TGTGCCAGCAGCCCAATGGCCTGGACTACTAGCTACACCTTC.

The chain carries TRBV2 and TRBJ2-6; D is unresolved. CDR3 length equals 13 residues. The germline V gene has CDR1 SNHLY and CDR2 FYNNEI. V lost 7 bases to trimming and J lost 3 bases, with 7 bases between them. The CDR3 bases are TGTGCCAGCACAGGTGGTGGGGCCAACGTCCTGACTTTC. Protein product: CASTGGGANVLTF. Drawing the rest from reference TRBV2 and TRBJ2-6, the complete variable domain is EPEVTQTPSHQVTQMGQEVILRCVPISNHLYFYWYRQILGQKVEFLVSFYNNEISEKSEIFDDQFSVERPDGSNFTLKIRSTKLEDSAMYFCASTGGGANVLTFGAGSRLTVL.

This clone occurred a few times. This sequence joins TRBV11-2 and TRBJ2-2; possible D gene TRBD2, 7 bases. Per the germline V gene, CDR1 is SGHAT and CDR2 is FQNNGV. Trimming stripped 3 bases from V and 7 bases from J, with 21 bases between. This CDR3 has 17 amino acids. This chain's CDR3 is CASSFRVGGRGGGELFF. Here the CDR3 DNA reads TGTGCCAGCAGCTTTCGGGTTGGCGGGAGAGGGGGCGGGGAGCTGTTTTTT.

The rearrangement uses TRBV7-3 and TRBJ2-7, with TRBD2 matching 10 bases. The CDR3 has 14 amino acids. Germline lookup yields CDR1 SGHTA and CDR2 FQGTGA. Trimming took 5 bases from V and 9 from J; bases not matched to a gene: 10. CDR3 loop: CASSLDGLAARQYF. CDR3 nucleotide sequence: TGTGCCAGCAGCCTCGACGGACTAGCGGCAAGGCAGTACTTC.

The chain couples TRBV12-5 to TRBJ1-2; perhaps TRBD1 as D (5 bases). V was trimmed by 5 bases and J by 4 bases, leaving 11 bases between them. Per the germline V gene, CDR1 is LGHNT and CDR2 is FRNRAP. The CDR3 sequence is 13 residues long. This CDR3 is CASGGTQGYGYTF. The CDR3 nucleotides are TGTGCTAGTGGTGGGACCCAAGGCTATGGCTACACCTTC.

V and J are TRBV9 and TRBJ2-3; the match to TRBD2 covers 9 bases. V shed 0 bases, J shed 2 bases, and the junction held 10 bases outside the gene matches. The CDR3 length is 18 residues. The germline gives CDR1 SGDLS, CDR2 YYNGEE. The CDR3 here is CASSVGRRGGRYTDTQYF. The CDR3 nucleotides are TGTGCCAGCAGCGTAGGTCGGCGGGGGGGCCGTTACACAGATACGCAGTATTTT.

V and J are TRBV28 and TRBJ1-3; possible D gene TRBD1, 6 bases. Per the germline V gene, CDR1 is MDHEN and CDR2 is SYDVKM. Trimming removed 2 bases at V and 4 bases at J, with 6 bases between. There are 13 residues in the CDR3. The CDR3 DNA follows: TGTGCCAGCAGTTTAACAGGGGGAAACACCATATATTTT. As protein: CASSLTGGNTIYF.

This clone has only a few counts. The CDR3 nucleotides are TGTGCCAGCAGTTTTAGGGGGAACTATGGCTACACCTTC. Residues: CASSFRGNYGYTF. The V and J genes are TRBV12-3 or TRBV12-4 and TRBJ1-2; a weak D match, TRBD1 (6 bases). The CDR3 runs to 13 residues. V lost 3 bases to trimming and J lost 2 bases, with 7 bases between them.

The chain carries TRBV5-1 and TRBJ2-3; 9 bases map to TRBD2. With V trimmed by 5 bases and J by 1 base, 5 bases remained unmatched. The CDR3 extends over 15 amino acids. Germline assignment: CDR1 SGHRS and CDR2 YFSETQ. Here the CDR3 DNA reads TGCGCCAGCAGGGTTAGCGGGAGTGGCACAGATACGCAGTATTTT. This gives the protein CASRVSGSGTDTQYF.

The CDR3 region has the DNA TGTGCCAGCAGCGTAGTTACAGGCTACACAGATACGCAGTATTTT. Protein sequence: CASSVVTGYTDTQYF. The V and J genes are TRBV9 and TRBJ2-3, with D maybe TRBD1 (5 bases). Trimming removed 0 bases at V and 2 bases at J, with 10 bases between. The CDR3 spans 15 residues. CDR1 is SGDLS and CDR2 is YYNGEE in the germline V gene.

CDR3 bases: TGTGCCAGCAGCCCACAGGGGGCGATGAGAACTGAAGCTTTCTTT. Protein: CASSPQGAMRTEAFF. V gene TRBV7-2 combines with J gene TRBJ1-1; 9 bases fit TRBD1. CDR3 length: 15 amino acids. Losses at the gene ends were 5 bases for V and 5 bases for J; bases not matched to a gene: 9. Looked up from germline, CDR1 is SGHTA and CDR2 is FQGNSA.

The chain employs TRBV14 and TRBJ2-7, with 7 bases that match TRBD1. The ends lost 3 bases at V and 2 bases at J; junction bases unmatched: 7. This CDR3 contains 15 residues. CDR1 and CDR2 from the germline V gene are SGHDN and FVKESK. In DNA form, the CDR3 reads TGTGCCAGCAGCCATCAGGGGGAGCGGCCCTACGAGCAGTACTTC. Translated: CASSHQGERPYEQYF.

The chain recombines TRBV7-8 with TRBJ1-3, with D possibly matching TRBD1 (6 bases). Trimming cost V 10 bases and J 0 bases, with 19 bases left between them. The germline V gene encodes CDR1 SGHVS and CDR2 FQNEAQ. This CDR3 comprises 16 residues. CDR3 protein: CATHGDKSHSGNTIYF. The CDR3 coding sequence is TGTGCCACCCACGGGGACAAGTCCCACTCTGGAAACACCATATATTTT.